The sequence of this T cell receptor beta chain was determined in a study of cytomegalovirus exposure and HLA in healthy donors. Study overall: A data release that came early held roughly 85 million unique TCRs from HLA-typed donors. Study-wide points: In a later analysis, TCR beta V- and J-gene trimming showed a link to a missense DCLRE1C variant. As immune exposure information, only CMV serostatus was available.

PCR employed 60 Vbeta and 13 Jbeta primers. Profiled with immunoSEQ multiplex PCR; TCRdb holds only in-frame clones, not every one. Altogether 100,000 to 150,000 clones are present, roughly three quarters being singletons, with the ten largest covering roughly 0.9%. At the time of sampling, donors were nominally healthy, though unrecorded immune exposures were likely. The CDR3 contains 13 residues. Trimming pared 5 bases from V and 4 bases from J, leaving 10 bases between. CDR1 is SGHTA, CDR2 FQGTGA, per germline. Note on this clone: Its antigen is as yet unknown.

This sequence was found in an older woman in good health and CMV-seronegative. This chain links TRBV7-3 with TRBJ2-3, with a weak D call TRBD2 (5 bases). Sequencing used PBMCs. The DNA for the CDR3 is TGTGCCAGCAGCCGCGGGTGGTCAGATACGCAGTATTTT. It is translated as CASSRGWSDTQYF.